The next 24 T cell receptor beta chains were all read from a single sample in a study of shared clonotypes between healthy human individuals. Method: immunoSEQ multiplex PCR; TCRdb's copy keeps in-frame clones and lacks some. The table lists a few million clones, 90% to 95% of them singletons. Sequencing was done on a sample of naive CD4+ T cells from PBMCs. As to subset: CD45RA+ positively selected. These TCRs come from a man younger than 35 in good health. Some clones in this sample may be carry-over from other donors' samples.

The chain combines TRBV6-1 with TRBJ2-7; D is unclear. The CDR3 sequence is 11 residues long. Germline V gives CDR1 MNHNS, CDR2 SASEGT. V lost 9 bases, J lost 2 bases, and 8 bases lay in between. The CDR3: CASRSTYEQYF. CDR3 coding DNA: TGTGCCAGTCGTTCGACCTACGAGCAGTACTTC.

The chain recombines TRBV7-7 with TRBJ1-1; the D gene is possibly TRBD1 (5 bases). V shed 4 bases and J shed 5 bases, with 11 bases lying between them. There are 13 residues in the CDR3. In germline, CDR1 is SSHAT, CDR2 FNYEAQ (reference sequence). This CDR3 reads CASSSQRGTEAFF. CDR3 sequence (DNA): TGTGCCAGCAGCTCCCAACGGGGGACTGAAGCTTTCTTT.

The V gene is TRBV4-3, the J gene TRBJ2-1, with 10 bases that match TRBD2. Per the germline V gene, CDR1 is LGHNA and CDR2 is YSLEER. This CDR3 spans 18 amino acids. Germline trimming cut 4 bases from V and 0 bases from J; bases unmatched to any gene: 9. CDR3 sequence (DNA): TGCGCCAGCAGCCGCGGACTAGCGGCCACCAGCTCCTACAATGAGCAGTTCTTC. This codes for CASSRGLAATSSYNEQFF.

The gene calls are TRBV30 and TRBJ2-7, with D possibly matching TRBD2 (7 bases). V lost 0 bases and J lost 6, with 12 bases in between. Germline CDR1 is GTSNPN and CDR2 is SVGIG (reference sequence). The CDR3 totals 13 residues. CDR3 sequence (DNA): TGTGCCTGGAGTGTAGGGGGGGCATCCGAGCAGTACTTC. Translation: CAWSVGGASEQYF.

The sample holds one count of this clone. This sample includes further DNA sequences coding for the same CDR3. The chain recombines TRBV6-5 with TRBJ1-1; a possible D gene is TRBD1 (5 bases). The CDR3 loop spans 14 amino acids. Trimming cost V 3 bases and J 0 bases, with 8 bases left between them. Germline-derived CDR1 and CDR2 are MNHEY and SVGAGI. The CDR3 loop is CASSYRGVNTEAFF. In nucleotides, the CDR3 is TGTGCCAGCAGTTATCGGGGGGTGAACACTGAAGCTTTCTTT.

This clone was detected only once. V and J are TRBV6-5 and TRBJ1-1, with D possibly TRBD1 on 5 matching bases. The CDR3 has 13 amino acids. The V end was cut by 6 bases, the J end by 6 bases, with 14 bases between. From germline, CDR1 is MNHEY and CDR2 SVGAGI. In DNA form, the CDR3 reads TGTGCCAGCAGCTTGGAGAGGGGTGCTGAAGCTTTCTTT. This encodes CASSLERGAEAFF.

Turning to this clone: This specimen includes other DNA sequences encoding the same CDR3. CDR3 bases: TGCGCCAGCAGCGGGACACCGAACACCGGGGAGCTGTTTTTT. It translates to CASSGTPNTGELFF. The chain links TRBV5-1 to TRBJ2-2, with a weak D call TRBD1 (6 bases). This CDR3 is 14 amino acids long. Germline CDR1 reads SGHRS; CDR2 reads YFSETQ. V lost 4 bases and J 0 bases, leaving 7 bases between the germline ends.

This rearrangement joins TRBV28 to TRBJ1-5; no clear D. CDR1 MDHEN and CDR2 SYDVKM come from the germline V gene. The CDR3 is 16 residues long. V was shortened by 3 bases and J by 5 bases, with 17 bases between the two germline ends. CDR3 amino acids: CASSFTVQTHYQPQHF. The DNA for the CDR3 is TGTGCCAGCAGTTTTACAGTCCAGACTCATTATCAGCCCCAGCATTTT.

The gene calls are TRBV5-1 and TRBJ2-1, with D perhaps TRBD1 (6 bases). Germline CDR1 is SGHRS and CDR2 is YFSETQ. The CDR3 runs 15 residues. V lost 3 bases and J lost 0, with 10 bases in between. CDR3 DNA sequence: TGCGCCAGCAGCTCCAACAGGGCCTCCTACAATGAGCAGTTCTTC. It specifies CASSSNRASYNEQFF.

The chain has TRBV28 and TRBJ2-4; D gene ambiguous. The V and J ends lost 3 bases and 4 bases respectively, with 4 bases between them. There are 12 residues in the CDR3. CDR1 and CDR2 (germline): MDHEN, SYDVKM. The CDR3 spells CASSFFKNIQYF. The CDR3 nucleotides read TGTGCCAGCAGTTTCTTTAAAAACATTCAGTACTTC.

The J gene is TRBJ2-1, the V gene TRBV25-1; TRBD2 is a possible D gene (6 bases). The V gene's germline CDR1 is MGHDK and CDR2 SYGVNS. V shed 2 bases and J shed 9 bases, with 14 bases lying between them. CDR3 length: 14 residues. CDR3: CASSELASVSEQFF. The CDR3 nucleotides are TGTGCCAGCAGTGAACTAGCGTCTGTGAGTGAGCAGTTCTTC.

The chain is built from TRBV27 and TRBJ2-7; possible D gene TRBD2, 5 bases. The germline V gene has CDR1 MNHEY and CDR2 SMNVEV (reference sequence). V was trimmed by 1 base and J by 3 bases, leaving 13 bases between them. CDR3 length: 15 residues. Here the CDR3 reads CASSLYWRADYEQYF. The CDR3 region has the DNA TGTGCCAGCAGTTTATATTGGCGGGCTGACTACGAGCAGTACTTC.

CDR3 protein: CASSRQGTEAFF. CDR3 in DNA: TGTGCCAGCAGCCGGCAGGGGACTGAAGCTTTCTTT. The rearrangement joins TRBV9 to TRBJ1-1; perhaps TRBD1 as D (6 bases). The length of the CDR3 is 12 residues. Germline loops: CDR1 SGDLS, CDR2 YYNGEE. The V and J ends lost 4 bases and 5 bases respectively, with 9 bases between them.

V usage is TRBV5-4 and J usage is TRBJ2-7, with D tentatively TRBD2 (6 bases). V lost 1 base, J lost 1 base, and 12 bases lay in between. Germline V lookup: CDR1 SGHNT, CDR2 YYREEE (reference sequence). The CDR3 is 15 residues long. The CDR3 bases are TGTGCCAGCAGCTTGCAGGTCGGGGGATCCTACGAGCAGTACTTC. As protein: CASSLQVGGSYEQYF.

This clone was seen just once. This sequence joins TRBV5-1 and TRBJ2-1; 12 positions agree with TRBD2. The germline V gene has CDR1 SGHRS and CDR2 YFSETQ. The CDR3 spans 15 residues. The J segment lost 6 bases and the V segment lost 4 bases, leaving 5 bases of the junction unmatched. CDR3 loop: CASSTTGLAGNEQFF. CDR3 DNA sequence: TGCGCCAGCAGCACGACGGGACTAGCGGGCAATGAGCAGTTCTTC.

This chain connects TRBV11-3 to TRBJ2-5; no clear D. The CDR3 spans 13 residues. Trimming took 3 bases from V and 1 from J, leaving 6 bases between them. Germline V CDR1 and CDR2: SGHNT, YENEEA. CDR3: CASSFRRQETQYF. In DNA form, the CDR3 reads TGTGCCAGCAGCTTTCGACGCCAAGAGACCCAGTACTTC.

This sequence joins TRBV30 and TRBJ2-7, with 7 nucleotides matching TRBD2. Germline V gene sequence: CDR1 GTSNPN, CDR2 SVGIG (reference sequence). This CDR3 is 13 amino acids long. With 0 bases clipped from V and 6 bases from J, the junction kept 5 bases outside the gene matches. The CDR3, as DNA: TGTGCCTGGAGTGTGGGGGAGGGCCTCGAGCAGTACTTC. Translating gives CAWSVGEGLEQYF.

The chain is built from TRBV30 and TRBJ2-3; D remains unclear. Trimming pared 2 bases from V and 4 bases from J, leaving 4 bases between. Germline V gene lookup returns CDR1 GTSNPN and CDR2 SVGIG (reference sequence). This CDR3 is built from 11 residues. CDR3 DNA sequence: TGTGCCTGGAGTCATCCAGATACGCAGTATTTT. Encoded protein: CAWSHPDTQYF. The full variable domain, with the rest looked up from reference TRBV30 and TRBJ2-3, is SQTIHQWPATLVQPVGSPLSLECTVEGTSNPNLYWYRQAAGRGLQLLFYSVGIGQISSEVPQNLSASRPQDRQFILSSKKLLLSDSGFYLCAWSHPDTQYFGPGTRLTVL.

Points on this clone: The junction departs from germline at one end; a sequencing error may be responsible. The rearrangement links TRBV4-1 to TRBJ2-5, with 10 bases fitting TRBD1. This CDR3 comprises 16 residues. Per germline, CDR1 MGHRA and CDR2 YSYEKL. The CDR3 protein is CASGQGDRGGGETQYF. The CDR3 DNA is TGCGCCAGCGGCCAAGGGGACAGGGGAGGTGGGGAGACCCAGTACTTC.

A word on this clone: This sample includes further DNA sequences coding for the same CDR3. The genes are TRBV18 and TRBJ1-1; no firm D call. CDR1 KGHSH and CDR2 LQKENI come from the germline V gene. The CDR3 runs 13 residues. V shed 3 bases and J shed 4 bases, with 9 bases lying between them. CDR3 amino acids: CASSPTRGTEAFF. DNA for the CDR3: TGTGCCAGCTCACCCACGCGGGGCACTGAAGCTTTCTTT.

The chain recombines TRBV15 with TRBJ2-3, with 7 bases lining up with TRBD2. J gave up 5 bases and V 3 bases, and 11 bases lay outside the gene matches. Germline loops: CDR1 LNHNV, CDR2 YYDKDF (reference sequence). The CDR3 has 16 amino acids. The CDR3 loop is CATSRELATWEDTQYF. CDR3 bases: TGTGCCACCAGCAGGGAACTAGCGACCTGGGAAGATACGCAGTATTTT.

CDR3 bases: TGTGCCAGCAGCTTAGCGGGACAGGACACAGATACGCAGTATTTT. Its protein is CASSLAGQDTDTQYF. The chain uses TRBV7-2 and TRBJ2-3; TRBD1 agrees at 8 bases. J lost 2 bases, V lost 0 bases, and 1 base had no gene match. Germline loops: CDR1 SGHTA, CDR2 FQGNSA. The length of the CDR3 is 15 residues. Combining the CDR3 with reference TRBV7-2 and TRBJ2-3 gives the whole variable domain GAGVSQSPSNKVTEKGKDVELRCDPISGHTALYWYRQSLGQGLEFLIYFQGNSAPDKSGLPSDRFSAERTGGSVSTLTIQRTQQEDSAVYLCASSLAGQDTDTQYFGPGTRLTVL.

The V gene is TRBV4-2, the J gene TRBJ2-2; D perhaps matches TRBD2 (5 bases). The CDR3 has 17 amino acids. Germline CDR1 and CDR2: LGHNA and YNFKEQ. V shed 3 bases and J shed 1 base, with 15 bases lying between them. CDR3 bases: TGTGCCAGCAGCCACCCCGGCCAGCGGCGGAACACCGGGGAGCTGTTTTTT. The encoded protein is CASSHPGQRRNTGELFF.

V usage is TRBV19 and J usage is TRBJ1-4; tentative D call: TRBD1 (5 bases). Germline V gene data show CDR1 as LNHDA and CDR2 as SQIVND (reference sequence). This CDR3 has 15 residues. V lost 7 bases to trimming and J lost 3 bases, with 15 bases between them. CDR3 nucleotides: TGTGCCAGTACCCCCTGGGGGGGTTCTAATGAAAAACTGTTTTTT. This encodes CASTPWGGSNEKLFF.